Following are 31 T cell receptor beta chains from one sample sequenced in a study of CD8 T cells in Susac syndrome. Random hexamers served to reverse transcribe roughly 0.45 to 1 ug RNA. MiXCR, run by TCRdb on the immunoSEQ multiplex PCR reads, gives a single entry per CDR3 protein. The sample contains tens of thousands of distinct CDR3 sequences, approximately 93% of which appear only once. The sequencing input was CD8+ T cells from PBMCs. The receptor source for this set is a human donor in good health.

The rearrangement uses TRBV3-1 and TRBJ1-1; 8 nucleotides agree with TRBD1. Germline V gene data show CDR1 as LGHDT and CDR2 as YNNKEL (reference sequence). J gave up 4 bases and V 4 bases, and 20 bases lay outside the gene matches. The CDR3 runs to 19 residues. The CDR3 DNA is TGTGCCAGCAGCCCCTTTGGACAGGGTAGTATGGAGGTGGGCACTGAAGCTTTCTTT. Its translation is CASSPFGQGSMEVGTEAFF.

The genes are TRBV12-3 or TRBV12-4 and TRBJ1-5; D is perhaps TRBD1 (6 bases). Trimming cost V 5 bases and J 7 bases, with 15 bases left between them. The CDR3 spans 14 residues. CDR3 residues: CASSPQGRGQPQHF. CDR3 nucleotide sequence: TGTGCCAGCAGTCCACAGGGCCGGGGGCAGCCCCAGCATTTT.

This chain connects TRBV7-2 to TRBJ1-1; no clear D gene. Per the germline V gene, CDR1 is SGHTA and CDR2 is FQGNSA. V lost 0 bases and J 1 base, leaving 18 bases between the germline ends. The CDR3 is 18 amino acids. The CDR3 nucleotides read TGTGCCAGCAGCTTAGCCCCGACCTACACGAATCAGAACACTGAAGCTTTCTTT. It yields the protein CASSLAPTYTNQNTEAFF.

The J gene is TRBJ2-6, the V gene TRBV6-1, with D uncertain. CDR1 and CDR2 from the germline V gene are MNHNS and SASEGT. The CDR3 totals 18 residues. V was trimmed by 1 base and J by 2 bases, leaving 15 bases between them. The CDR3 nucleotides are TGTGCCAGCAGTGAAGGGGGATTTGGGTGGCCTGGGGCCAACGTCCTGACTTTC. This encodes CASSEGGFGWPGANVLTF.

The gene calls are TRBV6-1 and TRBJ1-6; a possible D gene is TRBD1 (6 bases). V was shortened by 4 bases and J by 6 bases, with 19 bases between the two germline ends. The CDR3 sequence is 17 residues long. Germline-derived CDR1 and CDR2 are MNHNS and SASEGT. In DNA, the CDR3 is TGTGCCAGCAGTGCCCTCCTTCGGGGGCGCGGTAATTCACCCCTCCACTTT. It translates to CASSALLRGRGNSPLHF.

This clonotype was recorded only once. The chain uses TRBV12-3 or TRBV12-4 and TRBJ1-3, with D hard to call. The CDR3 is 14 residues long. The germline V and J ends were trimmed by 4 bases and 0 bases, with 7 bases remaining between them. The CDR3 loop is CASSYGSSGNTIYF. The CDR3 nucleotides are TGTGCCAGCAGTTATGGGAGCTCTGGAAACACCATATATTTT.

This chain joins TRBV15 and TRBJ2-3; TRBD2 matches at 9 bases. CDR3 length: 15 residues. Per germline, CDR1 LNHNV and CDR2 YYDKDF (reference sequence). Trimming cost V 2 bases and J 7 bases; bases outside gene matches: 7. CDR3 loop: CATSRPGTSSNTQYF. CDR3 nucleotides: TGTGCCACCAGCAGACCAGGGACTAGCTCGAATACGCAGTATTTT.

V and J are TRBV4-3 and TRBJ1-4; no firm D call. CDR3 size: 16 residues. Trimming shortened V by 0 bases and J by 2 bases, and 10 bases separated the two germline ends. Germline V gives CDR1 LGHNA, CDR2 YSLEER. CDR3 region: CASSQDPVLTNEKLFF. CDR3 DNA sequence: TGCGCCAGCAGCCAAGATCCGGTTCTGACTAATGAAAAACTGTTTTTT.

The CDR3 region is CASSLWEGSYEQYF. In nucleotides, the CDR3 is TGTGCCAGCAGCTTATGGGAGGGCTCCTACGAGCAGTACTTC. The chain links TRBV7-8 to TRBJ2-7; TRBD2 agrees at 7 bases. The V segment lost 2 bases and the J segment 0 bases; nucleotides outside the gene matches: 1. This CDR3 contains 14 residues. Germline CDR1 and CDR2: SGHVS and FQNEAQ.

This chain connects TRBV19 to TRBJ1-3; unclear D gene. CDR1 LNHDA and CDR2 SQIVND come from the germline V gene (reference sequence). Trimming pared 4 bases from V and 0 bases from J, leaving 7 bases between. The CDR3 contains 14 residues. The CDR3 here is CASSNALSGNTIYF. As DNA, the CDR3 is TGTGCCAGTAGTAACGCCCTCTCTGGAAACACCATATATTTT.

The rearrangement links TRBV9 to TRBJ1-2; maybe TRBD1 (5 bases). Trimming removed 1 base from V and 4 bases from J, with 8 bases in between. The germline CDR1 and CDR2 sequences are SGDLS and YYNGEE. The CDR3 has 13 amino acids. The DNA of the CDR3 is TGTGCCAGCAGCGTATGGGGGATCTATGGCTACACCTTC. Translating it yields CASSVWGIYGYTF.

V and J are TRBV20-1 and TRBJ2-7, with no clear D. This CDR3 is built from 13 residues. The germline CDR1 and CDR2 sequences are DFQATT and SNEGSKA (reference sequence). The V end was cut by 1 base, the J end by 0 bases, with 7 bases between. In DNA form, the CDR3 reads TGCAGTGCTAGAGCTCCTAGCTCCTACGAGCAGTACTTC. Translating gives CSARAPSSYEQYF.

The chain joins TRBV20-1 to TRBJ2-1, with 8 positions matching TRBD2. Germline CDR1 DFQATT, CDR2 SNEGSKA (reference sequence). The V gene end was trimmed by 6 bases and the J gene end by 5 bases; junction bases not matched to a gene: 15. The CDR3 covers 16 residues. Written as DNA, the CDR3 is TGCAGTGCCCCGCCGGGGGGGCTTCTTCACCACAATGAGCAGTTCTTC. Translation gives CSAPPGGLLHHNEQFF.

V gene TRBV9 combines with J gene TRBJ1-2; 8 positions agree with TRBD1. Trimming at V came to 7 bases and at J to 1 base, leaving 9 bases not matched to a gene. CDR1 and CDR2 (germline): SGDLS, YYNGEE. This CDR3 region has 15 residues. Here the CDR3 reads CASGSRDRSNYGYTF. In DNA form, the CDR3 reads TGTGCCAGCGGGAGCCGGGACAGGAGTAACTATGGCTACACCTTC.

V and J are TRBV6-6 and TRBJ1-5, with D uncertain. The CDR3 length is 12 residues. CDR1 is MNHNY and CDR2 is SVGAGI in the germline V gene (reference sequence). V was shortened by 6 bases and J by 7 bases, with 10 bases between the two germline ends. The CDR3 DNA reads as TGTGCCAGCAGGGATAGAGCCCAGCCCCAGCATTTT. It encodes CASRDRAQPQHF.

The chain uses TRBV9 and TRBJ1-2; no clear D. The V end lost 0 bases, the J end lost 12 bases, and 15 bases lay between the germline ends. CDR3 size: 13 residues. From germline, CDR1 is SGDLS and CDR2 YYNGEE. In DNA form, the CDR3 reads TGTGCCAGCAGCGTAGGGTCCGCTCTCGAGCACACCTTC. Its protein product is CASSVGSALEHTF.

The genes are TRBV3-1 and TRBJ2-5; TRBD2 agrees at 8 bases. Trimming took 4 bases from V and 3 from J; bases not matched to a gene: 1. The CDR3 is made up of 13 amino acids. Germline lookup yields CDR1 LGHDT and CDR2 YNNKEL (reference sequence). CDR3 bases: TGTGCCAGCAGCCTTAGCGGGGAAGAGACCCAGTACTTC. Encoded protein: CASSLSGEETQYF.

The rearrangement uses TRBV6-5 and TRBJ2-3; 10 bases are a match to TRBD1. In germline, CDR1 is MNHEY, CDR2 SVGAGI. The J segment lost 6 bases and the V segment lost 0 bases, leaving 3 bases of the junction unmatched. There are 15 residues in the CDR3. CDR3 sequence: CASSYSTGGWDTQYF. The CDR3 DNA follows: TGTGCCAGCAGTTACTCGACAGGGGGCTGGGATACGCAGTATTTT.

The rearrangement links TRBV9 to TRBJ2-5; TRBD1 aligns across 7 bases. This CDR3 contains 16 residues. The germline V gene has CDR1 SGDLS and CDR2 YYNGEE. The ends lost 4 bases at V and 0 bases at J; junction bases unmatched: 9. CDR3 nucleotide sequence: TGTGCCAGCAGCTATAGACAGGGAAAGGACCAAGAGACCCAGTACTTC. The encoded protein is CASSYRQGKDQETQYF. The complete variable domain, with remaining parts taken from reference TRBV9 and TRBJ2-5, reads DSGVTQTPKHLITATGQRVTLRCSPRSGDLSVYWYQQSLDQGLQFLIQYYNGEERAKGNILERFSAQQFPDLHSELNLSSLELGDSALYFCASSYRQGKDQETQYFGPGTRLLVL.

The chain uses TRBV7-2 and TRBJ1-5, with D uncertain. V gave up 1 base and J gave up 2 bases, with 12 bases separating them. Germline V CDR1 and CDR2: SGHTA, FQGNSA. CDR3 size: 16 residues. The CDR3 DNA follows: TGTGCCAGCAGCTTAGGTGGGATAAGGGGCAATCAGCCCCAGCATTTT. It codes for CASSLGGIRGNQPQHF.

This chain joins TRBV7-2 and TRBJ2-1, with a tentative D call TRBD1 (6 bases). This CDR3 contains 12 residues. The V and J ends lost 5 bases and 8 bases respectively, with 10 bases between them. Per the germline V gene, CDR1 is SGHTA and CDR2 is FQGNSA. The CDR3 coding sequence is TGTGCCAGCAGCCTATCAGGGGATGAGCAGTTCTTC. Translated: CASSLSGDEQFF.

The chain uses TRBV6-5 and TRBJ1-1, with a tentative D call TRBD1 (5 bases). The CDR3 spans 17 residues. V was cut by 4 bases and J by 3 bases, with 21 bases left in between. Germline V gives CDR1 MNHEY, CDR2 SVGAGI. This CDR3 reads CASSSRLRDPPDTEAFF. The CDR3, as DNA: TGTGCCAGCAGTTCTAGACTCCGGGACCCTCCGGACACTGAAGCTTTCTTT.

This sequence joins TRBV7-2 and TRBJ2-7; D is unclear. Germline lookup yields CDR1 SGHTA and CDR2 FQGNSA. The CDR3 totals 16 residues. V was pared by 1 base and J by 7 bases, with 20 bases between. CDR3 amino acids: CASSLDPTGLLREQYF. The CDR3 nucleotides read TGTGCCAGCAGCTTAGACCCTACTGGTCTCCTACGGGAGCAGTACTTC.

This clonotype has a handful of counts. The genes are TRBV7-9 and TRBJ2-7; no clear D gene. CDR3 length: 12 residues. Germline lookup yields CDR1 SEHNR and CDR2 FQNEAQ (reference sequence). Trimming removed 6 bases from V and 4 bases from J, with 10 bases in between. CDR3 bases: TGTGCCAGCAGTCTAGGCAGTTACGAGCAGTACTTC. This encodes CASSLGSYEQYF. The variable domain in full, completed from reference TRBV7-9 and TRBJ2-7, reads DTGVSQNPRHKITKRGQNVTFRCDPISEHNRLYWYRQTLGQGPEFLTYFQNEAQLEKSRLLSDRFSAERPKGSFSTLEIQRTEQGDSAMYLCASSLGSYEQYFGPGTRLTVT.

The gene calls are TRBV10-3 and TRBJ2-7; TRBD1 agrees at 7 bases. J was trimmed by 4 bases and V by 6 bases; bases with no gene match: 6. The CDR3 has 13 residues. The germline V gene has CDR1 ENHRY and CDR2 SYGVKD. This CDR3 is CAIRPGQLYEQYF. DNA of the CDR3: TGTGCCATCAGGCCGGGACAGTTGTACGAGCAGTACTTC.

CDR3 loop: CASRPRGIRDEKLFF. CDR3 in DNA: TGTGCCAGCAGGCCGAGGGGTATAAGGGATGAAAAACTGTTTTTT. V is TRBV27 and J is TRBJ1-4; a weak D match, TRBD1 (5 bases). Germline-derived CDR1 and CDR2 are MNHEY and SMNVEV (reference sequence). Trimming took off 6 bases at V and 6 bases at J, with 17 bases between the two ends. This CDR3 is 15 amino acids long.

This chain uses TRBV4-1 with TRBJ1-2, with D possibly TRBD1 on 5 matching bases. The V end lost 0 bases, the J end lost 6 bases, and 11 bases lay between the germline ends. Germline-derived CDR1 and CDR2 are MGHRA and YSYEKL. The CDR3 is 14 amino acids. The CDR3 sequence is CASSQDPAGNGYTF. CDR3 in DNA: TGCGCCAGCAGCCAAGATCCGGCAGGGAATGGCTACACCTTC.

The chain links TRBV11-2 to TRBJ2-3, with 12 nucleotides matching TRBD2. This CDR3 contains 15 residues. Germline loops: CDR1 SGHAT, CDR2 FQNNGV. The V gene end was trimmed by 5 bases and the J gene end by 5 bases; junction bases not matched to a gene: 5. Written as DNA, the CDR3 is TGTGCCAGCAGCCTGACTAGCGGGGGACAAGATACGCAGTATTTT. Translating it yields CASSLTSGGQDTQYF.

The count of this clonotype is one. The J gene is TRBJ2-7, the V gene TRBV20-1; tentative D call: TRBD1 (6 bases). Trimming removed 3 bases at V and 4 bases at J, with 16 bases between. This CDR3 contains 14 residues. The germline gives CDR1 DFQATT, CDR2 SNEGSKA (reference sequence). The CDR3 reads CSASLGQLPYEQYF. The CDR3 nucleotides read TGCAGTGCTAGCTTAGGACAGCTCCCTTACGAGCAGTACTTC.

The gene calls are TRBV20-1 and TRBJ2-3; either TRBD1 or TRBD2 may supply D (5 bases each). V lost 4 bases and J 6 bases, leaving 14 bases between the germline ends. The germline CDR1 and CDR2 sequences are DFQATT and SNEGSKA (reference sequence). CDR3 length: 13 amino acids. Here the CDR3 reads CSAMDSWGDTQYF. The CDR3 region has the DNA TGCAGTGCTATGGACTCTTGGGGGGATACGCAGTATTTT.

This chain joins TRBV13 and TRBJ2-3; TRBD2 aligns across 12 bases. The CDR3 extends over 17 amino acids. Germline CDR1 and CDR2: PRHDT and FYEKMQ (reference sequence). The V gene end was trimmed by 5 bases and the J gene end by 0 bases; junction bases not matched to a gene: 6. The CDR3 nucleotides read TGTGCCAGCAGCCGACTAGCGGGGGCCACTAGCACAGATACGCAGTATTTT. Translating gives CASSRLAGATSTDTQYF.